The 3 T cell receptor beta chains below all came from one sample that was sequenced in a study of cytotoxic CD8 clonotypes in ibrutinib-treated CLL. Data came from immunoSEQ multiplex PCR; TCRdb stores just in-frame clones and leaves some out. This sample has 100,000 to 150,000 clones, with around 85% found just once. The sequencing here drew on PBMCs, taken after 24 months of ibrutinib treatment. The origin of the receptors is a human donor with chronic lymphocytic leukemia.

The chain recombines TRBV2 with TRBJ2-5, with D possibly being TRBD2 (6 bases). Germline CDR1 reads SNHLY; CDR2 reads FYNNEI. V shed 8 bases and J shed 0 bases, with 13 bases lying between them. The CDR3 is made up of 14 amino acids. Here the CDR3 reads CASCPGLHQETQYF. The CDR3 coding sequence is TGTGCCAGCTGTCCGGGACTGCACCAAGAGACCCAGTACTTC.

CDR3 loop: CASSSPGTSGRRYTQYF. The CDR3, as DNA: TGTGCCAGTAGTTCACCCGGGACTAGCGGGAGGAGGTATACGCAGTATTTT. This sequence joins TRBV19 and TRBJ2-3, with 15 bases identical to TRBD2. The germline gives CDR1 LNHDA, CDR2 SQIVND (reference sequence). V was clipped by 5 bases and J by 7 bases; unmatched bases: 10. CDR3 size: 17 residues.

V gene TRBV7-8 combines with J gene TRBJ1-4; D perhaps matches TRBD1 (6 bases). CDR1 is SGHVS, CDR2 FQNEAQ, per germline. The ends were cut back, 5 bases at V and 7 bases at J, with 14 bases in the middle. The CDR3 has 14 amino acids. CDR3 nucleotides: TGTGCCAGCAGCAAACAGGGTAGGGGTGAAAAACTGTTTTTT. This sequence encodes CASSKQGRGEKLFF. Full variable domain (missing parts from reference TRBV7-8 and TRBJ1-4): GAGVSQSPRYKVAKRGQDVALRCDPISGHVSLFWYQQALGQGPEFLTYFQNEAQLDKSGLPSDRFFAERPEGSVSTLKIQRTQQEDSAVYLCASSKQGRGEKLFFGSGTQLSVL.